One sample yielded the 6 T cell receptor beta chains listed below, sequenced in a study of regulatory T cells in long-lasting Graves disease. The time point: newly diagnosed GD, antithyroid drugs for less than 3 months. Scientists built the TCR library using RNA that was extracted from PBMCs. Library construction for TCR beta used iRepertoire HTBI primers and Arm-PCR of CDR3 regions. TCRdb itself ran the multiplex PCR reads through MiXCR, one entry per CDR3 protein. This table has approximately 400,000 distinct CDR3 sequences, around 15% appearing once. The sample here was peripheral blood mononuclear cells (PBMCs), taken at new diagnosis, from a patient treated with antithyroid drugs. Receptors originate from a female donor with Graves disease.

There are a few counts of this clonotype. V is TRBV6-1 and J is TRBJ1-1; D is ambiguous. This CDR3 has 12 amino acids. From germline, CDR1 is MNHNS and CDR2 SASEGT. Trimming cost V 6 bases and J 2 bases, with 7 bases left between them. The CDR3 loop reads CASSRDNTEAFF. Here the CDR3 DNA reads TGTGCCAGCAGCCGCGACAACACTGAAGCTTTCTTT.

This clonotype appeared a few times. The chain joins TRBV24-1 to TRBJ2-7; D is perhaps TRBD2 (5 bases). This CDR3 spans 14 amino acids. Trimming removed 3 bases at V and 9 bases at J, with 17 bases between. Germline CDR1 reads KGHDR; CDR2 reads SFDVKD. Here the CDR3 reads CATSDIAQWVWQYF. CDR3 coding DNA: TGTGCCACCAGTGATATAGCGCAGTGGGTTTGGCAGTACTTC.

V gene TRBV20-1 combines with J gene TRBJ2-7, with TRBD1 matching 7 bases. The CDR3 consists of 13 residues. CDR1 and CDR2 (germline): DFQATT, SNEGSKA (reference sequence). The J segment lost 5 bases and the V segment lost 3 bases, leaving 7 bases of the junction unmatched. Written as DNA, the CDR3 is TGCAGTGCTAGGGATACAGGGGATCACGAGCAGTACTTC. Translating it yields CSARDTGDHEQYF.

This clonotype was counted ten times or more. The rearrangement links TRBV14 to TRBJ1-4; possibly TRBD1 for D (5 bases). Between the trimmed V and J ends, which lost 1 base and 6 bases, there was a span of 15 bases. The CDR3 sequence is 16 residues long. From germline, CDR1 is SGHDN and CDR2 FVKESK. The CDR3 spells CASSQVRQGLHEKLFF. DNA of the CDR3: TGTGCCAGCAGCCAAGTACGGCAGGGCTTGCATGAAAAACTGTTTTTT.

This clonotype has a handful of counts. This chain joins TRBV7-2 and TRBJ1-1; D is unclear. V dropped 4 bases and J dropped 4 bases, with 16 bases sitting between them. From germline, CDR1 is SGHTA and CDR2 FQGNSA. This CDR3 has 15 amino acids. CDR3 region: CASSSTRAPTTEAFF. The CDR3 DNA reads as TGTGCCAGCAGCTCCACCCGGGCCCCGACCACTGAAGCTTTCTTT.

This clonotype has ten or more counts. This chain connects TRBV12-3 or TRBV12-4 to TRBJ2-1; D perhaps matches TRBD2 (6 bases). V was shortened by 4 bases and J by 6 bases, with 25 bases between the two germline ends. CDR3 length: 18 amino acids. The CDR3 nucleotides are TGTGCCAGCAGTTCCATAGCGGAAGCGTTGAGGGGTGCCAATGAGCAGTTCTTC. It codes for CASSSIAEALRGANEQFF.